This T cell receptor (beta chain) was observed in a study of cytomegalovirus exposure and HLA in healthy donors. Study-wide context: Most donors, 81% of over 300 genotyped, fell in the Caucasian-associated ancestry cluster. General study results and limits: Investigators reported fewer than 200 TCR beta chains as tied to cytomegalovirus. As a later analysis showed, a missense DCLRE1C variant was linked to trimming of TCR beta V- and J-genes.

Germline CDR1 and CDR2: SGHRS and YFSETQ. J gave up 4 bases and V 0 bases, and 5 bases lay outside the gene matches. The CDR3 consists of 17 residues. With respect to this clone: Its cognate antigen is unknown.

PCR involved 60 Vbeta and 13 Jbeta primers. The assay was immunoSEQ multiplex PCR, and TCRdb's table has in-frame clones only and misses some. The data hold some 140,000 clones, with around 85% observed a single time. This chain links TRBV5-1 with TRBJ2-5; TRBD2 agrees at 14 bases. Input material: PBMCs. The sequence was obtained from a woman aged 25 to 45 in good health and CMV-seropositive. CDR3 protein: CASSLGLAGGLGETQYF. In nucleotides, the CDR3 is TGCGCCAGCAGCTTGGGACTAGCGGGGGGGCTAGGAGAGACCCAGTACTTC.